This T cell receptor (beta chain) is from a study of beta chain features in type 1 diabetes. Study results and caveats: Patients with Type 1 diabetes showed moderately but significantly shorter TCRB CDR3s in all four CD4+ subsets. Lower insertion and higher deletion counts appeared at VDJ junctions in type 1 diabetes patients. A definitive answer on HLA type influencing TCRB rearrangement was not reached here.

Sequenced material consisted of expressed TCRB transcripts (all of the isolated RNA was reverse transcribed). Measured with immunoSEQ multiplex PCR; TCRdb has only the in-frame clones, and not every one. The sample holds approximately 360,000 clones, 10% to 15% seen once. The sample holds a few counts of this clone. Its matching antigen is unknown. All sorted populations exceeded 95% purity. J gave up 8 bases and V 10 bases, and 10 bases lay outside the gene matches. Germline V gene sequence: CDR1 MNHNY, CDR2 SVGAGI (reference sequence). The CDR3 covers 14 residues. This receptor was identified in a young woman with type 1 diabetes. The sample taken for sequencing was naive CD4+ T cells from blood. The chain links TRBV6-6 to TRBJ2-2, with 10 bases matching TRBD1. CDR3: CANSQDRGAGELFF. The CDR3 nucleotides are TGTGCCAACTCCCAGGACAGGGGGGCGGGGGAGCTGTTTTTT.